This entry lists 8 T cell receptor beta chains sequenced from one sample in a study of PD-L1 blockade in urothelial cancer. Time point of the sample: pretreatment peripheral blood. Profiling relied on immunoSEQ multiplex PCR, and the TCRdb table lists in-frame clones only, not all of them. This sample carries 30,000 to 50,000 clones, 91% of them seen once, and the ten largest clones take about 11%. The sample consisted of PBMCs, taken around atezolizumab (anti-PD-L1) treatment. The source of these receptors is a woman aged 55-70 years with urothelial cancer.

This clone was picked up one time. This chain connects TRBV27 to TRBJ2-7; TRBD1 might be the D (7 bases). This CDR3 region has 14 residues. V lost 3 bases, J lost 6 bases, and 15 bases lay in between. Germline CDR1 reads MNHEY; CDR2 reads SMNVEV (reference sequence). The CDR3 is CASSFSRGVAEQYF. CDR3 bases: TGTGCCAGCAGTTTTAGCAGGGGGGTTGCCGAGCAGTACTTC.

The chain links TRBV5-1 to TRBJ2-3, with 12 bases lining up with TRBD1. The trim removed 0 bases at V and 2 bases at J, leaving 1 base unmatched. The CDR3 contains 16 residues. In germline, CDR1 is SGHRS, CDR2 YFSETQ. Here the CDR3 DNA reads TGCGCCAGCAGCTTGGGGGACAGGGGGCTCACAGATACGCAGTATTTT. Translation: CASSLGDRGLTDTQYF.

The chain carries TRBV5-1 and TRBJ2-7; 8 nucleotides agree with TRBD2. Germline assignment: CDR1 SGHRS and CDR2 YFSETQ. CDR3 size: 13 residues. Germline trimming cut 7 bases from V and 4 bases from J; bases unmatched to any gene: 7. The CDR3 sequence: CASGSGSGYEQYF. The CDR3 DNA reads TGCGCCAGCGGAAGCGGGAGTGGGTACGAGCAGTACTTC.

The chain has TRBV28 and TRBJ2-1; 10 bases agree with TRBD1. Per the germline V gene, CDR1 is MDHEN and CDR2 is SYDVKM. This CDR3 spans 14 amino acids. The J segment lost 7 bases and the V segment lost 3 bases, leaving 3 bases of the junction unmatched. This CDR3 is CASSFWDRGNEQFF. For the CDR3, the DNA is TGTGCCAGCAGTTTCTGGGACAGGGGAAATGAGCAGTTCTTC.

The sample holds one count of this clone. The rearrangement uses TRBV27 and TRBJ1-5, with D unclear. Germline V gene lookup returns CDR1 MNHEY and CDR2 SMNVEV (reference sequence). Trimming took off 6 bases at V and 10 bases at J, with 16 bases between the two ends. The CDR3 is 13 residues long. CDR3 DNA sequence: TGTGCCAGCAGAGAGGACTCAACGCGACCCCAGCATTTT. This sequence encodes CASREDSTRPQHF.

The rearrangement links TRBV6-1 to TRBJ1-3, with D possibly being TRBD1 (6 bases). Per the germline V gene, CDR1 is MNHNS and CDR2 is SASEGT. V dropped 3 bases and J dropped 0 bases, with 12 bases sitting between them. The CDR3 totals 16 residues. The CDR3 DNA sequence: TGTGCCAGCAGTGACGCCGGGACAATCTCTGGAAACACCATATATTTT. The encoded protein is CASSDAGTISGNTIYF.

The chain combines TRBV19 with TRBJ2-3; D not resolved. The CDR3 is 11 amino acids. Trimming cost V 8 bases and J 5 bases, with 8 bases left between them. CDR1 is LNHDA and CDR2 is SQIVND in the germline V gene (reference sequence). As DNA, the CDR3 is TGTGCCAGTGGTACGGGAGATACGCAGTATTTT. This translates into CASGTGDTQYF.

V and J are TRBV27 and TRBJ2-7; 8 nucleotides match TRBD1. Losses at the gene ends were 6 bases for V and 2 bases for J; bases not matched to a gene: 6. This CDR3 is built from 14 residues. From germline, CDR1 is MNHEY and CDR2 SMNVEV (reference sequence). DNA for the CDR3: TGTGCCAGCAGCCCAGGACAGGGCGCCTACGAGCAGTACTTC. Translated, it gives CASSPGQGAYEQYF.